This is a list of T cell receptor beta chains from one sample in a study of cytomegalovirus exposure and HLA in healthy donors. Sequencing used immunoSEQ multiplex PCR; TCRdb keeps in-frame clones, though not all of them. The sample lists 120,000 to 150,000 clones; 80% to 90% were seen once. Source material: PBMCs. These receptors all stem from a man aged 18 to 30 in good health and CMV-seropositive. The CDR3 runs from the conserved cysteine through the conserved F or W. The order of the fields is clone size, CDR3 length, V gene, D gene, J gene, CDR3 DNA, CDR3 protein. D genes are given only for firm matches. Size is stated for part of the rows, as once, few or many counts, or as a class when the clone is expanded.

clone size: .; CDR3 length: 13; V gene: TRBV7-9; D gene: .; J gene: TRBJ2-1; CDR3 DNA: TGTGCCAGCAGCTACACAGGGAACAATGAGCAGTTCTTC; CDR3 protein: CASSYTGNNEQFF
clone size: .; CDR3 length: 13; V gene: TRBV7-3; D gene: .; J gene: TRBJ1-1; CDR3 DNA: TGTGCCAGCAGCCGAGGACAAGACACTGAAGCTTTCTTT; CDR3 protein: CASSRGQDTEAFF
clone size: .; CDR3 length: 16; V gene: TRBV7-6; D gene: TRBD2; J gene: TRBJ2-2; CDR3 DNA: TGTGCCAGCAGCGCCCTAGCGGGGGTAAACACCGGGGAGCTGTTTTTT; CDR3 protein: CASSALAGVNTGELFF
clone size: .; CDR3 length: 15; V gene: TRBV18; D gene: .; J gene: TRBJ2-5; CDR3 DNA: TGTGCCAGCTCACCACCGGGGAGGCCCCAAGAGACCCAGTACTTC; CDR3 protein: CASSPPGRPQETQYF
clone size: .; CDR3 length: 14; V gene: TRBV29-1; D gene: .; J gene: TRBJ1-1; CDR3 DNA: TGCAGCGTTCAACAGGGAATCGGGAACACTGAAGCTTTCTTT; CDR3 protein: CSVQQGIGNTEAFF
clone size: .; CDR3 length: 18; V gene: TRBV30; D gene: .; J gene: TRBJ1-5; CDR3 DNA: TGTGCCTGGAGTGCTTTCAGGGTCCCCTTAGGTAGCAATCAGCCCCAGCATTTT; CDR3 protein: CAWSAFRVPLGSNQPQHF
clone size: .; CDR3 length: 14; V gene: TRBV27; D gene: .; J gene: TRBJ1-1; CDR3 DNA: TGTGCCAGCAGTTTGGCGGGGGGAAACACTGAAGCTTTCTTT; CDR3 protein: CASSLAGGNTEAFF
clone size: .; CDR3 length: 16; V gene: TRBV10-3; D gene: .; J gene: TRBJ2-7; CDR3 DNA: TGTGCCATCAGTGAGTCCGCCCGGGACTCCACCTACGAGCAGTACTTC; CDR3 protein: CAISESARDSTYEQYF
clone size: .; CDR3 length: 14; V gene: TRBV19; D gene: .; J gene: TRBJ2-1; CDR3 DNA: TGTGCCAGTAGTATAGACAGGGGTCCAAATGAGCAGTTCTTC; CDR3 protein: CASSIDRGPNEQFF
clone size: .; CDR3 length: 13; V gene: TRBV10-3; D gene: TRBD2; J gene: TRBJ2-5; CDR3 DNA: TGTGCCATCAGTGATAACGGGGGGGAGACCCAGTACTTC; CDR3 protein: CAISDNGGETQYF
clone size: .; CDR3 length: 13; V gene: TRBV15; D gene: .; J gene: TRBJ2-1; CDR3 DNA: TGTGCCATCTCCTTCTCTTTATACAATGAGCAGTTCTTC; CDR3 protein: CAISFSLYNEQFF
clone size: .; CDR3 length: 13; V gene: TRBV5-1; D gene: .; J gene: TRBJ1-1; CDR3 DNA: TGCGCCAGCAGCCCCCCCAGGAACACTGAAGCTTTCTTT; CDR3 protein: CASSPPRNTEAFF
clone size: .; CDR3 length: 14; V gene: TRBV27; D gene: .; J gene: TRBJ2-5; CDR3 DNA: TGTGCCAGCAGTTCTCGCGACAGTCTAGAGACCCAGTACTTC; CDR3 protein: CASSSRDSLETQYF
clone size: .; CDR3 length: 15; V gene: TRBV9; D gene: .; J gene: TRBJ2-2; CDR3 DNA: TGTGCCAGCAGCGTAGATAGACAACTCACCGGGGAGCTGTTTTTT; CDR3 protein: CASSVDRQLTGELFF
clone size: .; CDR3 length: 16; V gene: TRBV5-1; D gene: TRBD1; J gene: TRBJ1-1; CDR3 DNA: TGCGCCAGCAAGGAAATAGAAGGGGGCCCGGGAACTGAAGCTTTCTTT; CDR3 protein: CASKEIEGGPGTEAFF
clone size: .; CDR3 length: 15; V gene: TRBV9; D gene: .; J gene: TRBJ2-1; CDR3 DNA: TGTGCCAGCAGCGTAGGGATAGTTCGGGACAATGAGCAGTTCTTC; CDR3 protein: CASSVGIVRDNEQFF
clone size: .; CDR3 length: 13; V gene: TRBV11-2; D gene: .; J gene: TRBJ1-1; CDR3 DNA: TGTGCCAGCAGCTGGCAGGGGAGCACTGAAGCTTTCTTT; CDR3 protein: CASSWQGSTEAFF
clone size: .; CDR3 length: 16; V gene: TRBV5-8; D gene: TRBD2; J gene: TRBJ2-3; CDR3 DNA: TGTGCCAGCAGCTTGGGTAGCGGGAGTCGAACAGATACGCAGTATTTT; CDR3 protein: CASSLGSGSRTDTQYF
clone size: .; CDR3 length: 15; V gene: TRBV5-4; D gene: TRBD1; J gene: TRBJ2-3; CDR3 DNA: TGTGCCAGCAGCTTCCGGGACAGTAGCACAGATACGCAGTATTTT; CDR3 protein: CASSFRDSSTDTQYF
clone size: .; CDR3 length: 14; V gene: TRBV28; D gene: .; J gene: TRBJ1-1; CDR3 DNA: TGTGCCAGCGGCTCAGGACAGATGAACACTGAAGCTTTCTTT; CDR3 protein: CASGSGQMNTEAFF
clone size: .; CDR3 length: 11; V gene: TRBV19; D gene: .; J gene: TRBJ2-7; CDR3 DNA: TGTGCCAGCTCGGGGACCTACGAGCAGTACTTC; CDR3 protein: CASSGTYEQYF
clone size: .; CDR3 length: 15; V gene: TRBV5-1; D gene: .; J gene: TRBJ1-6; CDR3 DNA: TGCGCCAGCAGCTTGCCCGCAGGAGGAAATTCACCCCTCCACTTT; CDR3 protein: CASSLPAGGNSPLHF
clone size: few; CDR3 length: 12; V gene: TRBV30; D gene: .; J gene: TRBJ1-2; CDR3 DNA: TGTGCCTGGAGTGGGCAGTACTATGGCTACACCTTC; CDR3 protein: CAWSGQYYGYTF
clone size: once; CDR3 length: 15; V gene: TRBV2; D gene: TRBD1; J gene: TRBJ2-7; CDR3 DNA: TGTGCCAGCAGTGATAGGGGGACAGGGTTGGTCGAGCAGTACTTC; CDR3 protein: CASSDRGTGLVEQYF
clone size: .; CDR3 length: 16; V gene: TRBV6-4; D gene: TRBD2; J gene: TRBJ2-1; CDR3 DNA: TGTGCCAGCAGTGAACGTGCGGGACTAGGACACAATGAGCAGTTCTTC; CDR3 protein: CASSERAGLGHNEQFF
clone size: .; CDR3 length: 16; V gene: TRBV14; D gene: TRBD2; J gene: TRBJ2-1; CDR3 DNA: TGTGCCAGCAGCCAAGGGGATCTGGCTAGCGGGGGTGAGCAGTTCTTC; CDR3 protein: CASSQGDLASGGEQFF
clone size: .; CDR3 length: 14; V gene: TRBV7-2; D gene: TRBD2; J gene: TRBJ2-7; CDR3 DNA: TGTGCCAGCAGCCCGGGGACTAGCGTTTACGAGCAGTACTTC; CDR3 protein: CASSPGTSVYEQYF
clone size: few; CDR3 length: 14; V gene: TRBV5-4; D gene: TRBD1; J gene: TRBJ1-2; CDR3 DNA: TGTGCCAGCAGCTTAACAGGGGGCGTCTATGGCTACACCTTC; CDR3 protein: CASSLTGGVYGYTF
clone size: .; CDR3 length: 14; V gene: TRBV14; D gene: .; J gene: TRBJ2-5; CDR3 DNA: TGTGCCAGCAGCCAAGACCTAGCCGAAGAGACCCAGTACTTC; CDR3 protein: CASSQDLAEETQYF
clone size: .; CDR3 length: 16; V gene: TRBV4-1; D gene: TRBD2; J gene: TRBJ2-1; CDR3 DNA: TGCGCCAGCAGCCAAGTATTATCGGGGGGGGACAATGAGCAGTTCTTC; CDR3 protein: CASSQVLSGGDNEQFF
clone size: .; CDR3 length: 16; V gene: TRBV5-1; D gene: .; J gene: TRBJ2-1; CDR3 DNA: TGCGCCAGCAGCGCAAACATCGACAGTTCCTACAATGAGCAGTTCTTC; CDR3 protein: CASSANIDSSYNEQFF
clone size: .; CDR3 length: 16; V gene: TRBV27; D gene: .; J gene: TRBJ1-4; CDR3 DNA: TGTGCCAGCAGTGCTTACCAATCGCGGAATAATGAAAAACTGTTTTTT; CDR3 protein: CASSAYQSRNNEKLFF
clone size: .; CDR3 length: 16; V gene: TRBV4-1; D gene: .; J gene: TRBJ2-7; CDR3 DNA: TGCGCCAGCAGCCGCTTTGGGATAGCGACTCCGTACGAGCAGTACTTC; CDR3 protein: CASSRFGIATPYEQYF
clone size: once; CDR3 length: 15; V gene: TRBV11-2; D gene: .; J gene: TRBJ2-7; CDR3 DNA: TGTGCCAGCAGCTTAGATAAAGGCCACTACTACGAGCAGTACTTC; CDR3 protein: CASSLDKGHYYEQYF
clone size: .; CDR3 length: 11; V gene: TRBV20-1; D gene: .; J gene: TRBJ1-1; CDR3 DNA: TGCAGTGCTATTATGAACACTGAAGCTTTCTTT; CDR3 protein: CSAIMNTEAFF
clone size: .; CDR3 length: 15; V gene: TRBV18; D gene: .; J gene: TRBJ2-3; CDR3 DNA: TGTGCCAGCTCAACTCGGGGACAACGCACAGATACGCAGTATTTT; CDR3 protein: CASSTRGQRTDTQYF
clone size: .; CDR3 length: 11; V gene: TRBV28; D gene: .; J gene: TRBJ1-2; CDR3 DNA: TGTGCCAGCGGGGGGGCAGGCGGCTACACCTTC; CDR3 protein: CASGGAGGYTF
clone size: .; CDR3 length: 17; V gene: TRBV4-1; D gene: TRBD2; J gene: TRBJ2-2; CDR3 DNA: TGCGCCAGCAGCCAAGAAGCTAGCGGGGCGAACACCGGGGAGCTGTTTTTT; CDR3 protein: CASSQEASGANTGELFF
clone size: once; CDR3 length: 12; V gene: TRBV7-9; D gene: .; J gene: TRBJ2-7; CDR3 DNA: TGTGCCAGCAGTCTCGCAGGGGACGAGCAGTACTTC; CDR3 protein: CASSLAGDEQYF
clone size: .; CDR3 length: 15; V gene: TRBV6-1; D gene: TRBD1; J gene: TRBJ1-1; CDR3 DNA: TGTGCCAGCATTATCAACAGGGGATTCGACACTGAAGCTTTCTTT; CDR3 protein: CASIINRGFDTEAFF
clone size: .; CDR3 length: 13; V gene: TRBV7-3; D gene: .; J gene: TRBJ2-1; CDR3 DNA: TGTGCCAGCAGCCCCCTGACAGGTCAAGAGCAGTTCTTC; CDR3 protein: CASSPLTGQEQFF
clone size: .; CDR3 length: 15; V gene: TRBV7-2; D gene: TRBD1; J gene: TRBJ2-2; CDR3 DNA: TGTGCCAGCAGCTTGCGACAGGGGCCCACCGGGGAGCTGTTTTTT; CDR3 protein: CASSLRQGPTGELFF
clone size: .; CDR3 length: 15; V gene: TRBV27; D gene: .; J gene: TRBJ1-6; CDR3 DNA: TGTGCCAGCAGTTTTACTTCAGGGGTAAATTCACCCCTCCACTTT; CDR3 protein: CASSFTSGVNSPLHF
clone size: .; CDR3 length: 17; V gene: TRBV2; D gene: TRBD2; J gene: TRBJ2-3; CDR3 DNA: TGTGCCAGCAGTGAACTCTCTAGCGGGGGAAGCACAGATACGCAGTATTTT; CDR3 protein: CASSELSSGGSTDTQYF
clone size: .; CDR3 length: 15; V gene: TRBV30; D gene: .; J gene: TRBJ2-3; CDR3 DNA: TGTGCCTGGGGAGGGACGGCCTCCAGCACAGATACGCAGTATTTT; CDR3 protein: CAWGGTASSTDTQYF
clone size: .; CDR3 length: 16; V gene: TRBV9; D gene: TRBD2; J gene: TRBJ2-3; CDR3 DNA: TGTGCCAGCAGCAGAGTAAGCGGGGCCAGCACAGATACGCAGTATTTT; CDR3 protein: CASSRVSGASTDTQYF
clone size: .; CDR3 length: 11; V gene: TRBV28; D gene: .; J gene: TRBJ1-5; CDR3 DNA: TGTGCCAGCCATCTTAACGGGCCCCAGCATTTT; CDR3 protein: CASHLNGPQHF
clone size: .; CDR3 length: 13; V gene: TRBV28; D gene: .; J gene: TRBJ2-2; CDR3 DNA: TGTGCCAGCAGCCCTCCAGGTCCGGGGGAGCTGTTTTTT; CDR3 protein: CASSPPGPGELFF
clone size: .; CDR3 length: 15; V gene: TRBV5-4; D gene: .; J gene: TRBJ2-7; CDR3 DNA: TGTGCCAGCAGCTTGGCACCTCGGGGATCCTACGAGCAGTACTTC; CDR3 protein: CASSLAPRGSYEQYF
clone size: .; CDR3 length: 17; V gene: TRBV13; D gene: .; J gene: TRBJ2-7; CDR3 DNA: TGTGCCAGCAGCTCGTCCTCAAGCGGGCTAACCTCCTACGAGCAGTACTTC; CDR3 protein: CASSSSSSGLTSYEQYF
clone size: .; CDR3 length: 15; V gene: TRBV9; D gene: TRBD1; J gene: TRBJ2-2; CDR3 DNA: TGTGCCAGCAGCGGCAGACAGGGGCACACCGGGGAGCTGTTTTTT; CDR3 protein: CASSGRQGHTGELFF